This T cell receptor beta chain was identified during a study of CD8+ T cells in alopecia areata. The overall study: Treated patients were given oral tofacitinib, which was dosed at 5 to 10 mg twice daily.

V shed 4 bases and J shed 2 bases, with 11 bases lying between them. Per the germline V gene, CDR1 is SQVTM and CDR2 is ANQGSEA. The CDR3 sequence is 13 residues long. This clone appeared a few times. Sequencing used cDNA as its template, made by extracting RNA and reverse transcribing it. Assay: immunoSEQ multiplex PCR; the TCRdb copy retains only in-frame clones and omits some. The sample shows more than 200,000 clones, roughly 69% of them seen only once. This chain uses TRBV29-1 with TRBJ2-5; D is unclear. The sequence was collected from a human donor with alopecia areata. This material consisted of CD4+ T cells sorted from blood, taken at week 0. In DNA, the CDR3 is TGCAGCGTTGTTCCTGACAAGCAAGAGACCCAGTACTTC. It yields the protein CSVVPDKQETQYF.